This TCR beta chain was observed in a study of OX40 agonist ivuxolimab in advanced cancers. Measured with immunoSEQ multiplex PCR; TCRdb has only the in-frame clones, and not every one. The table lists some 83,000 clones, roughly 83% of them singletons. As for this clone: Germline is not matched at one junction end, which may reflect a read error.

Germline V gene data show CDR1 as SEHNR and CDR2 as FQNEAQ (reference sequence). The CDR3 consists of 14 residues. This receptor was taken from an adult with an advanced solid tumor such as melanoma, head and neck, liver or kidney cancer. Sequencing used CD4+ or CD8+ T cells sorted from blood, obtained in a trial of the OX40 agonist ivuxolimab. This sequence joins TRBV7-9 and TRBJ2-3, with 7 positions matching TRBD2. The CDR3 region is CASSLVSERDRQYF. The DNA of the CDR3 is TGTGCCAGCAGCTTAGTATCTGAGCGGGATAGGCAGTATTTT.